This passage covers 5 T cell receptor beta chains from one sample sequenced in a study of cytomegalovirus exposure and HLA in healthy donors. A multiplex PCR was run with 60 Vbeta primers and 13 Jbeta primers. Sequencing used immunoSEQ multiplex PCR; TCRdb keeps in-frame clones, though not all of them. The sample has approximately 140,000 clones; around 80% are singletons. Sequencing input: PBMCs. Receptors were obtained from a male donor in good health and CMV-seronegative.

J is TRBJ1-5 and V is TRBV28; D call uncertain. Germline-derived CDR1 and CDR2 are MDHEN and SYDVKM. CDR3 length: 12 residues. V lost 7 bases and J 5 bases, leaving 9 bases between the germline ends. DNA of the CDR3: TGTGCCAGCACTCTACCTTATCAGCCCCAGCATTTT. Amino acid sequence: CASTLPYQPQHF. Combining the CDR3 with reference TRBV28 and TRBJ1-5 gives the whole variable domain DVKVTQSSRYLVKRTGEKVFLECVQDMDHENMFWYRQDPGLGLRLIYFSYDVKMKEKGDIPEGYSVSREKKERFSLILESASTNQTSMYLCASTLPYQPQHFGDGTRLSIL.

This chain uses TRBV6-5 with TRBJ1-4; TRBD1 aligns across 8 bases. This CDR3 contains 13 residues. Germline CDR1 and CDR2: MNHEY and SVGAGI. V dropped 6 bases and J dropped 6; count of bases not matched to a gene: 3. Here the CDR3 reads CASSMTGDEKLFF. The CDR3 DNA reads TGTGCCAGCAGCATGACAGGGGATGAAAAACTGTTTTTT.

The gene calls are TRBV5-1 and TRBJ2-7; possible D gene TRBD1, 6 bases. The V and J ends lost 2 bases and 0 bases respectively, with 15 bases between them. CDR3 length: 16 amino acids. Germline V gives CDR1 SGHRS, CDR2 YFSETQ. The CDR3, as DNA: TGCGCCAGCAGCTTAGGGACACCCCAACCCTCCTACGAGCAGTACTTC. The encoded protein is CASSLGTPQPSYEQYF.

The chain links TRBV6-1 to TRBJ1-1; TRBD1 matches at 7 bases. Germline V gene data show CDR1 as MNHNS and CDR2 as SASEGT. CDR3 size: 14 residues. V lost 5 bases, J lost 4 bases, and 7 bases stayed unmatched. The CDR3 DNA is TGTGCCAGCAGTCCGGACAGGTTCGCCACTGAAGCTTTCTTT. Translation gives CASSPDRFATEAFF.

The chain employs TRBV27 and TRBJ1-4; maybe TRBD1 (5 bases). This CDR3 is built from 16 residues. Germline V lookup: CDR1 MNHEY, CDR2 SMNVEV (reference sequence). Trimming left V 6 bases short and J 5 bases short, with 19 bases between. CDR3 protein: CASRSLSGARNEKLFF. Here the CDR3 DNA reads TGTGCCAGCAGATCACTGAGCGGGGCTAGAAATGAAAAACTGTTTTTT.